The 3 T cell receptor beta chains listed next were all sequenced from one sample in a study of blood T cell repertoires in COVID-19 (dated by TCRdb to the early 2020s). Library method: the immunoSEQ multiplex PCR assay. Not all clones reach the TCRdb copy of this immuneACCESS table, which keeps in-frame sequences only. Checked studies attribute under half of the gap to unresolved V genes and leave the rest unexplained. The sample table contains about 170,000 clones; only one count was recorded for around 88% of them. The ten largest clones represent roughly 20% of the sample. Sequenced material: peripheral blood. The receptors originated from a woman aged 70-85 years who had recovered from COVID-19.

This sequence joins TRBV27 and TRBJ2-1, with no clear D. Looked up from germline, CDR1 is MNHEY and CDR2 is SMNVEV (reference sequence). With 2 bases removed from V and 8 bases from J, the gap between germline ends came to 10 bases. The CDR3 loop spans 13 amino acids. The DNA for the CDR3 is TGTGCCAGCAGTTTAGGTTTTCGGGATGAGCAGTTCTTC. Its translation: CASSLGFRDEQFF.

The chain uses TRBV19 and TRBJ1-1, with D maybe TRBD1 (6 bases). V was pared by 5 bases and J by 0 bases, with 13 bases between. Germline V gives CDR1 LNHDA, CDR2 SQIVND (reference sequence). The CDR3 is 15 amino acids. CDR3 coding DNA: TGTGCCAGTAGTCCGAGACAGGCGATGAACACTGAAGCTTTCTTT. Its protein product is CASSPRQAMNTEAFF. The entire variable domain, with the rest obtained from reference TRBV19 and TRBJ1-1, is as follows: DGGITQSPKYLFRKEGQNVTLSCEQNLNHDAMYWYRQDPGQGLRLIYYSQIVNDFQKGDIAEGYSVSREKKESFPLTVTSAQKNPTAFYLCASSPRQAMNTEAFFGQGTRLTVV.

The V gene is TRBV6-5, the J gene TRBJ1-4; D is perhaps TRBD1 (5 bases). There are 15 residues in the CDR3. Germline CDR1 reads MNHEY; CDR2 reads SVGAGI. V was trimmed by 2 bases and J by 7 bases, leaving 14 bases between them. CDR3 amino acids: CASSYNGGSLEKLFF. DNA of the CDR3: TGTGCCAGCAGTTACAACGGGGGATCCCTTGAAAAACTGTTTTTT.